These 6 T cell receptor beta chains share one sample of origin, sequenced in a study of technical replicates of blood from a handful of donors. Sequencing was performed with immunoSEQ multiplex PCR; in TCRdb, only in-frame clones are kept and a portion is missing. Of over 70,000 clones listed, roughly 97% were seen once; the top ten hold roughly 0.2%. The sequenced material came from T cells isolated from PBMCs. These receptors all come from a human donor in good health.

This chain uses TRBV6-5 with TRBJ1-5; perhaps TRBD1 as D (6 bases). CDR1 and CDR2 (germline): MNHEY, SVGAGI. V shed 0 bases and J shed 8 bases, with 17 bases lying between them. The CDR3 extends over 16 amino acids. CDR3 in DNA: TGTGCCAGCAGTTACTCGAAAAGGACAGTAAGGGAGCCCCAGCATTTT. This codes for CASSYSKRTVREPQHF.

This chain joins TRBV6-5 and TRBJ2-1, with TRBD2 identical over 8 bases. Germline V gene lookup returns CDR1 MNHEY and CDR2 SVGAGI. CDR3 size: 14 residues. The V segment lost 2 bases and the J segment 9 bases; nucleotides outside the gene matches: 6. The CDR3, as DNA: TGTGCCAGCAGTTACAACGGGGGGGCCACTGAGCAGTTCTTC. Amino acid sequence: CASSYNGGATEQFF.

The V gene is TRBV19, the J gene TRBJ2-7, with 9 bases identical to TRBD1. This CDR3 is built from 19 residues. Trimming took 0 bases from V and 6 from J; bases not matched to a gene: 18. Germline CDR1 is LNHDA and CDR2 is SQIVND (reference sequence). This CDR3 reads CASSIDGPISGTGKTEQYF. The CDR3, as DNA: TGTGCCAGTAGTATAGATGGCCCAATCTCCGGGACAGGGAAGACCGAGCAGTACTTC.

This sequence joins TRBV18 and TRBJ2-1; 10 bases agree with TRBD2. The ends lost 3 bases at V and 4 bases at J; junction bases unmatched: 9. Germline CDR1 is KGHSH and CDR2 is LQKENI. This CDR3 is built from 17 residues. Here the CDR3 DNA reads TGTGCCAGCTCACCGAGGGGTCTAGCGGGGGATTACAATGAGCAGTTCTTC. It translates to CASSPRGLAGDYNEQFF.

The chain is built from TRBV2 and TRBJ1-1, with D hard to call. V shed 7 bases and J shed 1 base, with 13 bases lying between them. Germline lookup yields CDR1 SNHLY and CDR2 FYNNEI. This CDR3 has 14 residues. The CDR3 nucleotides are TGTGCCAGCATTAGGGAGGGCTCGAACACTGAAGCTTTCTTT. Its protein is CASIREGSNTEAFF.

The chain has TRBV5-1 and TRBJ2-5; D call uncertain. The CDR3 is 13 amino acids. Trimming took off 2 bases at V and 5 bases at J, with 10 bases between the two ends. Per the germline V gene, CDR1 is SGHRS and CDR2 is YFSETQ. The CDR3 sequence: CASSFGSRETQYF. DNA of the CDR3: TGCGCCAGCAGCTTTGGCAGCAGGGAGACCCAGTACTTC.